The sequence of this T cell receptor (beta chain) was determined in a study of T-cell reconstitution after alpha-beta-depleted transplantation in children. TCRbeta library preparation incorporated unique molecular identifiers. From the PCR reads, TCRdb called clonotypes with MiXCR, one entry per CDR3 protein. The table has hundreds of thousands of distinct CDR3 sequences, approximately 14% seen once. On this clonotype itself: Its antigen remains unidentified.

There are 17 residues in the CDR3. With V trimmed by 6 bases and J by 9 bases, 17 bases remained unmatched. Germline values: CDR1 DFQATT, CDR2 SNEGSKA (reference sequence). Study-wide findings and caveats: Expanded graft clones, several hundred of them, were reportedly the source of alpha-beta T cells about two months after transplant. Diversity and T-cell counts at one year after transplant derived mostly from new T cells.

The J gene is TRBJ2-7, the V gene TRBV20-1; 16 nucleotides match TRBD2. This TCR was sampled from a girl aged 2 to 10 with congenital amegakaryocytic thrombocytopenia, due to receive a stem cell transplant. The sequencing here drew on PBMCs, taken before TCRalphabeta/CD19-depleted stem cell transplant. Here the CDR3 reads CSAQVPGLAGGQDVQYF. DNA of the CDR3: TGCAGTGCCCAGGTCCCGGGACTAGCGGGAGGGCAAGACGTGCAGTACTTC.